These T cell receptor beta chains were read from a single sample in a study of cytomegalovirus exposure and HLA in healthy donors. TCRdb's table, derived via immunoSEQ multiplex PCR, lists solely in-frame clones and lacks some. Of roughly 130,000 clones in the sample, about 80% were seen once. Sequencing was performed on PBMCs. The receptors come from a man aged 30 to 39 in good health and CMV-seronegative. Both conserved end residues are part of each CDR3. A D gene is named only where the DNA matches it firmly. Some rows mark clone size as missing; the rest say once, few, many or name a class of expanded clone.

j_gene: TRBJ1-1; d_gene: .; abundance: .; v_gene: TRBV30; CDR3nt: TGTGCCTGGAGTAAAGGGGCTGGGACTGAAGCTTTCTTT; CDR3aa: CAWSKGAGTEAFF
j_gene: TRBJ2-7; d_gene: .; abundance: medium-sized; v_gene: TRBV28; CDR3nt: TGTGCCAGCAGTTTGGGAGTCACACCATCCTACGAGCAGTACTTC; CDR3aa: CASSLGVTPSYEQYF
j_gene: TRBJ2-2; d_gene: TRBD2; abundance: .; v_gene: TRBV7-9; CDR3nt: TGTGCCAGCAGCTGGACTAGCGGAAACACCGGGGAGCTGTTTTTT; CDR3aa: CASSWTSGNTGELFF
j_gene: TRBJ2-3; d_gene: TRBD1; abundance: .; v_gene: TRBV2; CDR3nt: TGTGCCAGCAGCCAGGGGGCTACAGATACGCAGTATTTT; CDR3aa: CASSQGATDTQYF
j_gene: TRBJ2-2; d_gene: .; abundance: .; v_gene: TRBV4-3; CDR3nt: TGCGCCAGCAGCCAAGATCCCAGAACGAACACCGGGGAGCTGTTTTTT; CDR3aa: CASSQDPRTNTGELFF
j_gene: TRBJ1-1; d_gene: .; abundance: .; v_gene: TRBV5-6; CDR3nt: TGTGCCAGCAGCTACGGGACTGAAGCTTTCTTT; CDR3aa: CASSYGTEAFF
j_gene: TRBJ2-5; d_gene: TRBD2; abundance: .; v_gene: TRBV7-9; CDR3nt: TGTGCCAGCAGCTTAGGGTCGCTAGCGGGAGCAGAGACCCAGTACTTC; CDR3aa: CASSLGSLAGAETQYF
j_gene: TRBJ1-2; d_gene: TRBD1; abundance: .; v_gene: TRBV7-9; CDR3nt: TGTGCCAGCAGCCCGACGGGGACAGGGGTTTATGGCTACACCTTC; CDR3aa: CASSPTGTGVYGYTF
j_gene: TRBJ2-4; d_gene: TRBD2; abundance: once; v_gene: TRBV4-3; CDR3nt: TGCGCCAGCAGCCAAGGGACTGCAGTAGCGGGGACACTAGCCAAAAACATTCAGTACTTC; CDR3aa: CASSQGTAVAGTLAKNIQYF
j_gene: TRBJ1-1; d_gene: .; abundance: .; v_gene: TRBV19; CDR3nt: TGTGCCAGTAGCCCCGTCGGGGGCACTGAAGCTTTCTTT; CDR3aa: CASSPVGGTEAFF
j_gene: TRBJ2-7; d_gene: .; abundance: .; v_gene: TRBV27; CDR3nt: TGTGCCAGCAGTGACAGCCCCCAGACCGCCTACGAGCAGTACTTC; CDR3aa: CASSDSPQTAYEQYF
j_gene: TRBJ1-2; d_gene: .; abundance: .; v_gene: TRBV7-9; CDR3nt: TGTGCCAGCAGCTTATCGGCTCCCAGCGCGATAGTGTATGGCTACACCTTC; CDR3aa: CASSLSAPSAIVYGYTF
j_gene: TRBJ2-5; d_gene: TRBD2; abundance: .; v_gene: TRBV7-9; CDR3nt: TGTGCCAGCAGCTTCCTACTAGCGGGAGACCGAGAGCAGTACTTC; CDR3aa: CASSFLLAGDREQYF
j_gene: TRBJ2-1; d_gene: TRBD2; abundance: .; v_gene: TRBV7-6; CDR3nt: TGTGCCAGCAGCTTCGGGACTAGCGGCAACAATGAGCAGTTCTTC; CDR3aa: CASSFGTSGNNEQFF
j_gene: TRBJ2-1; d_gene: .; abundance: once; v_gene: TRBV7-9; CDR3nt: TGTGCCAGCAGCTTAAGTCTAGGTGGCAATGAGCAGTTCTTC; CDR3aa: CASSLSLGGNEQFF
j_gene: TRBJ2-2; d_gene: .; abundance: .; v_gene: TRBV28; CDR3nt: TGTGCCAGCAGTTTAATCAGGATCACCGGGGAGCTGTTTTTT; CDR3aa: CASSLIRITGELFF
j_gene: TRBJ2-1; d_gene: TRBD2; abundance: .; v_gene: TRBV19; CDR3nt: TGTGCCAGTAGTTCCCCGGGACTAGCGGGAGGGCAGGACAATGAGCAGTTCTTC; CDR3aa: CASSSPGLAGGQDNEQFF
j_gene: TRBJ2-2; d_gene: .; abundance: .; v_gene: TRBV4-1; CDR3nt: TGCGCCAGCAGCCAAGTTGTGGGGGGTGGGAACACCGGGGAGCTGTTTTTT; CDR3aa: CASSQVVGGGNTGELFF
j_gene: TRBJ1-5; d_gene: TRBD1; abundance: .; v_gene: TRBV27; CDR3nt: TGTGCCAGCAGTCTATCCCGACAGGGGGGAATCAATCAGCCCCAGCATTTT; CDR3aa: CASSLSRQGGINQPQHF
j_gene: TRBJ2-3; d_gene: .; abundance: .; v_gene: TRBV4-3; CDR3nt: TGCGCCAGCAGCCGGAGCGGAGATACGCAGTATTTT; CDR3aa: CASSRSGDTQYF
j_gene: TRBJ1-5; d_gene: .; abundance: .; v_gene: TRBV27; CDR3nt: TGTGCCAGCAGTTTCCCGGGAGGAACTGATAGCAATCAGCCCCAGCATTTT; CDR3aa: CASSFPGGTDSNQPQHF
j_gene: TRBJ2-1; d_gene: TRBD1; abundance: .; v_gene: TRBV7-9; CDR3nt: TGTGCCAGCAGCTTACTTCTGGGACAGGGGGCTAAGTATGAGCAGTTCTTC; CDR3aa: CASSLLLGQGAKYEQFF
j_gene: TRBJ2-5; d_gene: TRBD1; abundance: .; v_gene: TRBV6-1; CDR3nt: TGTGCCAGCAGTGAAGCGGTGGTACAGGGGGCTTGGGAGCAGTACTTC; CDR3aa: CASSEAVVQGAWEQYF
j_gene: TRBJ2-7; d_gene: TRBD1; abundance: few; v_gene: TRBV5-6; CDR3nt: TGTGCCAGCAGCTCTATCGGCCGGGACAGGGCTCGTTACGAGCAGTACTTC; CDR3aa: CASSSIGRDRARYEQYF
j_gene: TRBJ2-1; d_gene: TRBD1; abundance: .; v_gene: TRBV5-1; CDR3nt: TGCGCCAGCAGCTGGGGGACAGGGGGTGGTGAGCAGTTCTTC; CDR3aa: CASSWGTGGGEQFF
j_gene: TRBJ2-7; d_gene: TRBD1; abundance: .; v_gene: TRBV19; CDR3nt: TGTGCCAGTAGTGGACAGGGGACCCAATCCGAGCAGTACTTC; CDR3aa: CASSGQGTQSEQYF
j_gene: TRBJ1-5; d_gene: .; abundance: .; v_gene: TRBV27; CDR3nt: TGTGCCAGCAGTTCTTCAACACAGGGCACTAGCAATCAGCCCCAGCATTTT; CDR3aa: CASSSSTQGTSNQPQHF
j_gene: TRBJ1-3; d_gene: TRBD1; abundance: .; v_gene: TRBV19; CDR3nt: TGTGCCAGTAGTAGGACTGAGGGGGCTTCCTCTGGAAACACCATATATTTT; CDR3aa: CASSRTEGASSGNTIYF
j_gene: TRBJ2-5; d_gene: TRBD2; abundance: .; v_gene: TRBV27; CDR3nt: TGTGCCAGCAGTTTGGCCCCTGGGACTAGCGGGAGGGAGGAGACCCAGTACTTC; CDR3aa: CASSLAPGTSGREETQYF
j_gene: TRBJ2-1; d_gene: .; abundance: .; v_gene: TRBV29-1; CDR3nt: TGCAGCGTTGAAGATCGACGAGGGGGCTCCTACAATGAGCAGTTCTTC; CDR3aa: CSVEDRRGGSYNEQFF
j_gene: TRBJ2-7; d_gene: .; abundance: .; v_gene: TRBV28; CDR3nt: TGTGCCAGCAAGGGTGCAGGGCGGCTGCTCTACGAGCAGTACTTC; CDR3aa: CASKGAGRLLYEQYF
j_gene: TRBJ2-3; d_gene: TRBD2; abundance: .; v_gene: TRBV10-3; CDR3nt: TGTGCCATCAGTGAACGGGAGGGGAGCACAGATACGCAGTATTTT; CDR3aa: CAISEREGSTDTQYF
j_gene: TRBJ2-6; d_gene: .; abundance: .; v_gene: TRBV5-6; CDR3nt: TGTGCCAGCAGCTTAGATCGCGGGACTCCGGGGGTCCTGACTTTC; CDR3aa: CASSLDRGTPGVLTF
j_gene: TRBJ2-7; d_gene: .; abundance: .; v_gene: TRBV27; CDR3nt: TGTGCCAGCAGTTTATCCGGGACACCCTACGAGCAGTACTTC; CDR3aa: CASSLSGTPYEQYF
j_gene: TRBJ2-7; d_gene: .; abundance: .; v_gene: TRBV19; CDR3nt: TGTGCCAGTAGTAAGGGCGGGATCAGAGAGCAGTACTTC; CDR3aa: CASSKGGIREQYF
j_gene: TRBJ1-1; d_gene: .; abundance: once; v_gene: TRBV5-6; CDR3nt: TGTGCCAGCAGCTTAGAGGCGAACACTGAAGCTTTCTTT; CDR3aa: CASSLEANTEAFF
j_gene: TRBJ1-5; d_gene: .; abundance: .; v_gene: TRBV6-1; CDR3nt: TGTGCCAGCAGTCCCCAGGGTCTTAGCAATCAGCCCCAGCATTTT; CDR3aa: CASSPQGLSNQPQHF
j_gene: TRBJ1-4; d_gene: .; abundance: few; v_gene: TRBV6-5; CDR3nt: TGTGCCAGCAGTTACTCGAGCGGGACTAATGAAAAACTGTTTTTT; CDR3aa: CASSYSSGTNEKLFF
j_gene: TRBJ2-7; d_gene: .; abundance: few; v_gene: TRBV4-1; CDR3nt: TGCGCCAGCAGCCACTCGGGGGACTACGAGCAGTACTTC; CDR3aa: CASSHSGDYEQYF
j_gene: TRBJ2-7; d_gene: .; abundance: once; v_gene: TRBV2; CDR3nt: TGTGCCAGCACCGGGGACTCATACTACGAGCAGTACTTC; CDR3aa: CASTGDSYYEQYF
j_gene: TRBJ2-7; d_gene: TRBD1; abundance: .; v_gene: TRBV27; CDR3nt: TGTGCCAGCAGGTCAAATCCGGGACAGGGGGCTACCTACGAGCAGTACTTC; CDR3aa: CASRSNPGQGATYEQYF
j_gene: TRBJ2-1; d_gene: .; abundance: .; v_gene: TRBV7-9; CDR3nt: TGTTCCAGCAGCCCGAGACTTCCGCAAGCACTCTTC; CDR3aa: CSSSPRLPQALF
j_gene: TRBJ2-1; d_gene: TRBD1; abundance: few; v_gene: TRBV4-3; CDR3nt: TGCGCCAGCAGCCCACAGGGGGCTATGGGGTACAATGAGCAGTTCTTC; CDR3aa: CASSPQGAMGYNEQFF
j_gene: TRBJ1-2; d_gene: .; abundance: .; v_gene: TRBV27; CDR3nt: TGTGCCAGCAGTTTATCGTCCAGTCTTAACTATGGCTACACCTTC; CDR3aa: CASSLSSSLNYGYTF
j_gene: TRBJ1-5; d_gene: .; abundance: .; v_gene: TRBV19; CDR3nt: TGTGCCAGTAGTATAGATGCATTTAGGGGCGCGGCGGATCAGCCCCAGCATTTT; CDR3aa: CASSIDAFRGAADQPQHF
j_gene: TRBJ1-2; d_gene: .; abundance: once; v_gene: TRBV7-9; CDR3nt: TGTGCCAGCAGCTTAGGGCAGGCTAACTATGGCTACACCTTC; CDR3aa: CASSLGQANYGYTF
j_gene: TRBJ1-1; d_gene: .; abundance: .; v_gene: TRBV5-1; CDR3nt: TGCGCCAGCAGCGTGACAAAGGGGTTATCGGAAGCTTTCTTT; CDR3aa: CASSVTKGLSEAFF
j_gene: TRBJ2-1; d_gene: .; abundance: .; v_gene: TRBV30; CDR3nt: TGTGCCTGGGCCCGGGACTCCAACAATGAGCAGTTCTTC; CDR3aa: CAWARDSNNEQFF